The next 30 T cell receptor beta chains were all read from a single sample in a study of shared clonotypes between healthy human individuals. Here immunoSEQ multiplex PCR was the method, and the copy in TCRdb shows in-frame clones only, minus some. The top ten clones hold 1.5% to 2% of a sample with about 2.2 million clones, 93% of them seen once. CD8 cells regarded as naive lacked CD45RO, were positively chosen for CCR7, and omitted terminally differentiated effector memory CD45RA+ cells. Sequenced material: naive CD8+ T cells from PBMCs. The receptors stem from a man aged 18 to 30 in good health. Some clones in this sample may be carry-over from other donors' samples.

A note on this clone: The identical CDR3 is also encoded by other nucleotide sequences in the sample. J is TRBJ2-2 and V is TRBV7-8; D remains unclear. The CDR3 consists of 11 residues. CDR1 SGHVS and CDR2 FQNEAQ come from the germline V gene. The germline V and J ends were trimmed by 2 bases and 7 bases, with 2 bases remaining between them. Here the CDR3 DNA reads TGTGCCAGCAGCTTAAGCGGGGAGCTGTTTTTT. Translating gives CASSLSGELFF.

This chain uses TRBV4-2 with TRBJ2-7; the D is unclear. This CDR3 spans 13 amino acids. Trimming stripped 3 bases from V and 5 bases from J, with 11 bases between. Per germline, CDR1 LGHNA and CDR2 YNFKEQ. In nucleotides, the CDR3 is TGTGCCAGCAGCCAGGTCAGCTTAGACGAGCAGTACTTC. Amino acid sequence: CASSQVSLDEQYF.

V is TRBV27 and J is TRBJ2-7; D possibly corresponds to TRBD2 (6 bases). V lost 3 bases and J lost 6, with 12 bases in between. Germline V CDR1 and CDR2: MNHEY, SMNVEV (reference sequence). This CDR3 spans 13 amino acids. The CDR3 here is CASSFSGVSEQYF. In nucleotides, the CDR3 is TGTGCCAGCAGTTTTTCGGGGGTCTCCGAGCAGTACTTC.

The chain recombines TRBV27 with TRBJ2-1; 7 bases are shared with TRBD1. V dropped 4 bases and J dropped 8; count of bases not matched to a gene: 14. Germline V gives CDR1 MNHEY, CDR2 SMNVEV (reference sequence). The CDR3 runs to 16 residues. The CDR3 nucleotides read TGTGCCAGCAGTTCTTGGGCACAGGGGAATGTCTATGAGCAGTTCTTC. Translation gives CASSSWAQGNVYEQFF.

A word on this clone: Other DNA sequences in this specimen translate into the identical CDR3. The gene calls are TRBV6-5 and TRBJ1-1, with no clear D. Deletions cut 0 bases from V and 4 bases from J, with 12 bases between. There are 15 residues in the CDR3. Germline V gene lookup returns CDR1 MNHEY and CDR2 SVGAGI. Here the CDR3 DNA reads TGTGCCAGCAGTTACTCGTCCCGGGCCGGCACTGAAGCTTTCTTT. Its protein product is CASSYSSRAGTEAFF.

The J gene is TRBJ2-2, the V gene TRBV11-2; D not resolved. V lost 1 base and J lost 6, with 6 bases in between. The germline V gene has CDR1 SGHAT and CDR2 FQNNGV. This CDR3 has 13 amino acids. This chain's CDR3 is CASSLGAAGELFF. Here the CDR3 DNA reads TGTGCCAGCAGCTTAGGGGCAGCCGGGGAGCTGTTTTTT. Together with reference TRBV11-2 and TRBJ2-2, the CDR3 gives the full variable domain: EAGVAQSPRYKIIEKRQSVAFWCNPISGHATLYWYQQILGQGPKLLIQFQNNGVVDDSQLPKDRFSAERLKGVDSTLKIQPAKLEDSAVYLCASSLGAAGELFFGEGSRLTVL.

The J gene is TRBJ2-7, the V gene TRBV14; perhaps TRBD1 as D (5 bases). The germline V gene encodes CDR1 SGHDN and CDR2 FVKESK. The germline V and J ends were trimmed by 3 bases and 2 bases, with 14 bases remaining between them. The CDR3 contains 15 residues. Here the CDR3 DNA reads TGTGCCAGCAGCCAGTACGACAGAATTGCCTACGAGCAGTACTTC. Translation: CASSQYDRIAYEQYF.

The CDR3 sequence is CASSSRTSGNLPTYEQYF. CDR3 nucleotides: TGTGCCAGCTCCTCACGGACTAGCGGAAATCTTCCAACCTACGAGCAGTACTTC. J is TRBJ2-7 and V is TRBV28, with 10 bases lining up with TRBD2. J lost 2 bases, V lost 8 bases, and 18 bases had no gene match. The CDR3 is 18 residues long. The germline CDR1 and CDR2 sequences are MDHEN and SYDVKM.

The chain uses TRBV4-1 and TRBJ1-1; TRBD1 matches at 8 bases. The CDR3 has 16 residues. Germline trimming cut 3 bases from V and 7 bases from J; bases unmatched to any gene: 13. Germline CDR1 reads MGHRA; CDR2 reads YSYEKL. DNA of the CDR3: TGCGCCAGCAGCCATGACCGGGACAGGCCAACTGGTGAAGCTTTCTTT. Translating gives CASSHDRDRPTGEAFF.

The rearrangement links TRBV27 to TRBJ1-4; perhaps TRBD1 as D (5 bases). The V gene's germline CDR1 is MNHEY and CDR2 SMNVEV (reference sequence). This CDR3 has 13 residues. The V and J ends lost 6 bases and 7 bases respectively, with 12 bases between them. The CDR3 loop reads CASRPRDVEKLFF. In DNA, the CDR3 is TGTGCCAGCAGACCCAGGGATGTTGAAAAACTGTTTTTT.

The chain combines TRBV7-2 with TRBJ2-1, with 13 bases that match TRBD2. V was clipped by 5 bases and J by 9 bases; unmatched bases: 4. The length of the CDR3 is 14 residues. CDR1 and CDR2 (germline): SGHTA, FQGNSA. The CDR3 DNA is TGTGCCAGCAGCACTAGCGGGAGGGCAAGTGAGCAGTTCTTC. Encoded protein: CASSTSGRASEQFF.

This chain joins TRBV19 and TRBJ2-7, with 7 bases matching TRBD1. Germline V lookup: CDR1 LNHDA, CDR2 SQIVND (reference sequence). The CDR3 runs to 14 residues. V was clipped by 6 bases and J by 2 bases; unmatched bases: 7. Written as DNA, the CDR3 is TGTGCCAGTAGCTCCGGGGACAGACCCTACGAGCAGTACTTC. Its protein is CASSSGDRPYEQYF.

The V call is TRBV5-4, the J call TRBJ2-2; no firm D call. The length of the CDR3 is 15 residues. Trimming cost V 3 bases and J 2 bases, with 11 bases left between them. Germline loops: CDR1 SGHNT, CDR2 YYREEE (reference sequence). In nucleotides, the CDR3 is TGTGCCAGCAGCTCACCAGCTGCAAACACCGGGGAGCTGTTTTTT. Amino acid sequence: CASSSPAANTGELFF. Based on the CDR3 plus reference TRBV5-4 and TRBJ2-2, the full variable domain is ETGVTQSPTHLIKTRGQQVTLRCSSQSGHNTVSWYQQALGQGPQFIFQYYREEENGRGNFPPRFSGLQFPNYSSELNVNALELDDSALYLCASSSPAANTGELFFGEGSRLTVL.

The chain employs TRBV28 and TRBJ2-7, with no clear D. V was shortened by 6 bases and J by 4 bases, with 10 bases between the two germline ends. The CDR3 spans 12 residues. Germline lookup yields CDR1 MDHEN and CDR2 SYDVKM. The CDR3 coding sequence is TGTGCCAGCAGCCGGACCAGGTACGAGCAGTACTTC. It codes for CASSRTRYEQYF.

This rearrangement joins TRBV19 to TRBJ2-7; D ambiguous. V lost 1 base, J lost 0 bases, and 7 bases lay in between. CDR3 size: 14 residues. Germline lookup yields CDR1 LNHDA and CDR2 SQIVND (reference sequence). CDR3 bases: TGTGCCAGTAGTATAGGGGCTGTCTCCTACGAGCAGTACTTC. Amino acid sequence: CASSIGAVSYEQYF. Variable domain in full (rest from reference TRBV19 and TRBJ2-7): DGGITQSPKYLFRKEGQNVTLSCEQNLNHDAMYWYRQDPGQGLRLIYYSQIVNDFQKGDIAEGYSVSREKKESFPLTVTSAQKNPTAFYLCASSIGAVSYEQYFGPGTRLTVT.

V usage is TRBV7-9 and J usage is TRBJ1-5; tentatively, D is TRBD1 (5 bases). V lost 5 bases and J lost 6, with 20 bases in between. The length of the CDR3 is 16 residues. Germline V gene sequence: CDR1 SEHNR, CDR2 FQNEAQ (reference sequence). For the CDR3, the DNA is TGTGCCAGCAGCACTGGGGGGGGACCCTGGGCTCAGCCCCAGCATTTT. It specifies CASSTGGGPWAQPQHF. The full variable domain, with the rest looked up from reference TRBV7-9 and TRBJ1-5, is DTGVSQNPRHKITKRGQNVTFRCDPISEHNRLYWYRQTLGQGPEFLTYFQNEAQLEKSRLLSDRFSAERPKGSFSTLEIQRTEQGDSAMYLCASSTGGGPWAQPQHFGDGTRLSIL.

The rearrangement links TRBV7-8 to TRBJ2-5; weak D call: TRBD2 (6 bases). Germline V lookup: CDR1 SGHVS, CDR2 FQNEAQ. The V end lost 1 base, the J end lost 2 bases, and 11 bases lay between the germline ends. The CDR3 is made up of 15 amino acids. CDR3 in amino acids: CASSLVFAGQETQYF. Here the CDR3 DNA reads TGTGCCAGCAGCTTAGTTTTTGCGGGACAAGAGACCCAGTACTTC.

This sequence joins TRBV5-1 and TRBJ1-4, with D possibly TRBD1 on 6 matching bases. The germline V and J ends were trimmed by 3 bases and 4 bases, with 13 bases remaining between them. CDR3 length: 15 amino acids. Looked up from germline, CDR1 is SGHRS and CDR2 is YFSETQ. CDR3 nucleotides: TGCGCCAGCAGCTCGACCGGGACAAGTAATGAAAAACTGTTTTTT. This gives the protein CASSSTGTSNEKLFF. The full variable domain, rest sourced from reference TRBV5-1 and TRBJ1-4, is KAGVTQTPRYLIKTRGQQVTLSCSPISGHRSVSWYQQTPGQGLQFLFEYFSETQRNKGNFPGRFSGRQFSNSRSEMNVSTLELGDSALYLCASSSTGTSNEKLFFGSGTQLSVL.

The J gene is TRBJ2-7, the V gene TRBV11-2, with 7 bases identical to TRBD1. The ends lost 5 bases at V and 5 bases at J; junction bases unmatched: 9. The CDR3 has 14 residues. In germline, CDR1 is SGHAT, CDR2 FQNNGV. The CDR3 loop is CASSHRDSRNEQYF. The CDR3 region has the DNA TGTGCCAGCAGCCACCGGGACAGCCGGAACGAGCAGTACTTC.

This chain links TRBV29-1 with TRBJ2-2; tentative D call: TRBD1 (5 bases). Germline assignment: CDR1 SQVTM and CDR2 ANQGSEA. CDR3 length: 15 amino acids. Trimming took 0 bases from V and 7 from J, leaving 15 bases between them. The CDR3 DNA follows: TGCAGCGTTGAAGATCTAGAAGGGGTGGGCGGGGAGCTGTTTTTT. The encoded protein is CSVEDLEGVGGELFF.

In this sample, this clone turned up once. The DNA of the CDR3 is TGTGCCAGCAGCTCAGTTGCAACTAATGAAAAACTGTTTTTT. Encoded protein: CASSSVATNEKLFF. J is TRBJ1-4 and V is TRBV5-6; D gene uncertain. This CDR3 contains 14 residues. The germline gives CDR1 SGHDT, CDR2 YYEEEE. V was clipped by 3 bases and J by 0 bases, with 6 bases between them. The variable domain in full, with the rest retrieved from reference TRBV5-6 and TRBJ1-4, is DAGVTQSPTHLIKTRGQQVTLRCSPKSGHDTVSWYQQALGQGPQFIFQYYEEEERQRGNFPDRFSGHQFPNYSSELNVNALLLGDSALYLCASSSVATNEKLFFGSGTQLSVL.

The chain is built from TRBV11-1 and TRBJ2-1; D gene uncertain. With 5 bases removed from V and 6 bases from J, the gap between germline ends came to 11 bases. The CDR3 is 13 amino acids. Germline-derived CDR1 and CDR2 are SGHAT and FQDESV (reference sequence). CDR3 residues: CASSPGQPNEQFF. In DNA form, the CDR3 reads TGTGCCAGCAGCCCGGGCCAGCCCAATGAGCAGTTCTTC.

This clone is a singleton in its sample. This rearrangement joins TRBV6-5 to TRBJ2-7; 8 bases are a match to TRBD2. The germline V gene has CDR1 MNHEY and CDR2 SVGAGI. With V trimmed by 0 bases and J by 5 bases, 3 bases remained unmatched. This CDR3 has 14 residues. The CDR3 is CASSYSSGSDEQYF. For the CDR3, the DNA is TGTGCCAGCAGTTACTCCAGCGGGAGTGACGAGCAGTACTTC.

The CDR3 here is CASSLWGTNYYTF. In nucleotides, the CDR3 is TGTGCCAGCAGCTTATGGGGGACGAACTACTACACCTTC. The chain combines TRBV11-2 with TRBJ1-2; weak D call: TRBD1 (5 bases). Trimming left V 2 bases short and J 10 bases short, with 14 bases between. CDR3 length: 13 residues. CDR1 and CDR2 (germline): SGHAT, FQNNGV.

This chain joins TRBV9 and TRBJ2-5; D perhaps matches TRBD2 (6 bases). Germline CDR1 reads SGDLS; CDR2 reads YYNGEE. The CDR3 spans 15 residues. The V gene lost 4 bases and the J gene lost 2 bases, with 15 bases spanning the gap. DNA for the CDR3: TGTGCCAGCAGCTCTCCTTGGGAGGAACAAGAGACCCAGTACTTC. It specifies CASSSPWEEQETQYF.

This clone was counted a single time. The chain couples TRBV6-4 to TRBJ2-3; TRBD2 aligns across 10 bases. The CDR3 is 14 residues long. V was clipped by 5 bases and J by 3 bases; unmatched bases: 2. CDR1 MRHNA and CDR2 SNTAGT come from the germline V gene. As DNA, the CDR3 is TGTGCCAGCAGTTTAGCGGGAGGAACAGATACGCAGTATTTT. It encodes CASSLAGGTDTQYF.

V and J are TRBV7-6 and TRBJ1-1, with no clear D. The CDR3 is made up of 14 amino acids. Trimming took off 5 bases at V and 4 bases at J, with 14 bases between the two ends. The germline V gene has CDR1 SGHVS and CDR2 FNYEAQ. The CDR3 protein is CASSPSFGRTEAFF. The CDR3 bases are TGTGCCAGCAGCCCCAGCTTCGGACGCACTGAAGCTTTCTTT.

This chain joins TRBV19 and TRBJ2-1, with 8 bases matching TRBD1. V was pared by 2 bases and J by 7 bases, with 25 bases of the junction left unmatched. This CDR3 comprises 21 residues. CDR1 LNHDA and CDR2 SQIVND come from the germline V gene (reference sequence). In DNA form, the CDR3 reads TGTGCCAGTAGTATAAGTCCTTTCTCGGAGGCAGGGGGCCCTCGCGGGAATGAGCAGTTCTTC. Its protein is CASSISPFSEAGGPRGNEQFF.

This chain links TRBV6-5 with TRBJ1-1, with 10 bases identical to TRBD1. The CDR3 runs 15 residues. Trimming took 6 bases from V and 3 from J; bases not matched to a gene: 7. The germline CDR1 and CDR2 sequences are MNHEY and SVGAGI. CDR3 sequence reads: CASRDRDRGDTEAFF. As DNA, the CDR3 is TGTGCCAGCAGAGACCGGGACAGGGGCGACACTGAAGCTTTCTTT.

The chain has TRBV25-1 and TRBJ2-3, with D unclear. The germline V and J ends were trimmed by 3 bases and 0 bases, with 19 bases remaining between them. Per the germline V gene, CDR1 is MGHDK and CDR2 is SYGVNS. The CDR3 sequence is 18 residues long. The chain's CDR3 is CASSDPGFNQISTDTQYF. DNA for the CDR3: TGTGCCAGCAGTGACCCAGGTTTCAACCAGATTAGCACAGATACGCAGTATTTT.